The TCR beta chain under discussion was sequenced for a study of T cells in Graves' hyperthyroidism and ophthalmopathy. As for the study in general: Peripheral blood collection took place at initial diagnosis, before any treatment.

The CDR3 runs to 15 residues. Germline-derived CDR1 and CDR2 are LGHDT and YNNKEL (reference sequence). Unmatched junction bases numbered 5, after V lost 0 bases and J lost 4 bases. Regions amplified from RNA transcripts were the TCR beta CDR3 regions. First-round RT-PCR with HTBI primers amplified the TCR CDR3 region. TCRdb recomputed calls from the multiplex PCR reads with MiXCR, one row per CDR3 protein. The sample includes hundreds of thousands of distinct CDR3 sequences, roughly a third of them seen just once. This clonotype occurred a few times. Sequencing was performed on blood. The TCR was taken from a woman between 40 and 55 years old with Graves' hyperthyroidism. The chain carries TRBV3-1 and TRBJ1-1; 7 nucleotides agree with TRBD1. CDR3 protein: CASSQEGSGGTEAFF. DNA of the CDR3: TGTGCCAGCAGCCAAGAAGGGTCAGGGGGCACTGAAGCTTTCTTT.